Listed here are 10 T cell receptor beta chains from one sample, sequenced in a study of neoadjuvant anti-PD-1 for oral cavity cancer. Assay used: immunoSEQ multiplex PCR; TCRdb lists only in-frame clones, some missing. Counted here are about 72,000 clones, around 83% occurring once; the ten biggest clones make up roughly 3.4%. The material was PBMCs, obtained before nivolumab (anti-PD-1) treatment. The receptors derive from a person aged 35-79 years with oral cavity squamous cell carcinoma.

The chain employs TRBV5-1 and TRBJ2-7, with D possibly TRBD2 on 5 matching bases. The CDR3 consists of 11 residues. V gave up 4 bases and J gave up 5 bases, with 7 bases separating them. CDR1 is SGHRS and CDR2 is YFSETQ in the germline V gene. CDR3 bases: TGCGCCAGCAGCATGCGGGACGAGCAGTACTTC. The encoded protein is CASSMRDEQYF.

The chain has TRBV28 and TRBJ1-4; possible D gene TRBD1, 6 bases. CDR1 MDHEN and CDR2 SYDVKM come from the germline V gene. Trimming cost V 10 bases and J 1 base, with 10 bases left between them. This CDR3 comprises 13 residues. CDR3 amino acids: CATTGLTNEKLFF. The DNA of the CDR3 is TGTGCCACAACAGGGTTAACTAATGAAAAACTGTTTTTT. Looking up the rest from reference TRBV28 and TRBJ1-4 gives the full variable domain: DVKVTQSSRYLVKRTGEKVFLECVQDMDHENMFWYRQDPGLGLRLIYFSYDVKMKEKGDIPEGYSVSREKKERFSLILESASTNQTSMYLCATTGLTNEKLFFGSGTQLSVL.

The chain joins TRBV5-1 to TRBJ1-2, with a tentative D call TRBD1 (6 bases). Germline CDR1 SGHRS, CDR2 YFSETQ. The CDR3 has 16 amino acids. With 5 bases removed from V and 4 bases from J, the gap between germline ends came to 21 bases. CDR3 residues: CASSRRWTVRPYGYTF. The CDR3 DNA sequence: TGCGCCAGCAGTAGAAGGTGGACAGTGCGACCCTATGGCTACACCTTC.

In DNA form, the CDR3 reads TGTGCCATCAGTGAGTCGCCAGGGGCAACCGGAAACACCATATATTTT. Translating it yields CAISESPGATGNTIYF. This chain uses TRBV10-3 with TRBJ1-3; weak D call: TRBD1 (6 bases). Trimming stripped 0 bases from V and 4 bases from J, with 13 bases between. Germline V gives CDR1 ENHRY, CDR2 SYGVKD. The CDR3 is 16 amino acids.

This chain links TRBV5-6 with TRBJ2-5; D is perhaps TRBD1 or TRBD2 (6 bases each). The CDR3 has 15 residues. V was pared by 0 bases and J by 2 bases, with 11 bases between. Germline V gene data show CDR1 as SGHDT and CDR2 as YYEEEE. Here the CDR3 DNA reads TGTGCCAGCAGCTTGGAAGGAGGGGGACAAGAGACCCAGTACTTC. Its protein product is CASSLEGGGQETQYF.

The gene calls are TRBV7-8 and TRBJ1-4, with a tentative D call TRBD1 (5 bases). The CDR3 is 16 residues long. Germline lookup yields CDR1 SGHVS and CDR2 FQNEAQ. V lost 4 bases, J lost 11 bases, and 23 bases lay in between. CDR3 sequence: CASSSDGWDGEPKLFF. CDR3 DNA: TGTGCCAGCAGCTCCGACGGGTGGGACGGGGAACCCAAACTGTTTTTT.

The rearrangement uses TRBV11-2 and TRBJ1-2; D perhaps matches TRBD1 (5 bases). The CDR3 runs 14 residues. The germline V gene encodes CDR1 SGHAT and CDR2 FQNNGV. Trimming cost V 1 base and J 7 bases, with 13 bases left between them. The CDR3 DNA reads as TGTGCCAGCAGCTTAGGTTCGGGGGAAGGTGGCTACACCTTC. It is translated as CASSLGSGEGGYTF.

The rearrangement links TRBV2 to TRBJ2-1; the match to TRBD2 covers 13 bases. The J segment lost 9 bases and the V segment lost 6 bases, leaving 5 bases of the junction unmatched. The germline CDR1 and CDR2 sequences are SNHLY and FYNNEI. CDR3 size: 14 residues. The CDR3 DNA reads TGTGCCAGCAGGGGACTAGCGGGAAGGATTGAGCAGTTCTTC. Protein sequence: CASRGLAGRIEQFF. Combining the CDR3 with reference TRBV2 and TRBJ2-1 gives the whole variable domain EPEVTQTPSHQVTQMGQEVILRCVPISNHLYFYWYRQILGQKVEFLVSFYNNEISEKSEIFDDQFSVERPDGSNFTLKIRSTKLEDSAMYFCASRGLAGRIEQFFGPGTRLTVL.

The chain uses TRBV13 and TRBJ2-7, with 11 positions matching TRBD1. The V gene end was trimmed by 3 bases and the J gene end by 4 bases; junction bases not matched to a gene: 2. CDR3 length equals 14 residues. Germline assignment: CDR1 PRHDT and CDR2 FYEKMQ (reference sequence). CDR3 sequence (DNA): TGTGCCAGCAGCTTGGGGACAGGGGGGTACGAGCAGTACTTC. It is translated as CASSLGTGGYEQYF. Drawing the rest from reference TRBV13 and TRBJ2-7, the complete variable domain is AAGVIQSPRHLIKEKRETATLKCYPIPRHDTVYWYQQGPGQDPQFLISFYEKMQSDKGSIPDRFSAQQFSDYHSELNMSSLELGDSALYFCASSLGTGGYEQYFGPGTRLTVT.

The gene calls are TRBV5-1 and TRBJ1-1; D possibly corresponds to TRBD1 (6 bases). Per the germline V gene, CDR1 is SGHRS and CDR2 is YFSETQ. V was cut by 4 bases and J by 5 bases, with 21 bases left in between. The CDR3 runs 16 residues. The CDR3 protein is CASSRVSTGSGTEAFF. CDR3 DNA: TGCGCCAGCAGCCGAGTCTCTACAGGGTCTGGAACTGAAGCTTTCTTT. The whole variable domain, remainder taken from reference TRBV5-1 and TRBJ1-1, is KAGVTQTPRYLIKTRGQQVTLSCSPISGHRSVSWYQQTPGQGLQFLFEYFSETQRNKGNFPGRFSGRQFSNSRSEMNVSTLELGDSALYLCASSRVSTGSGTEAFFGQGTRLTVV.